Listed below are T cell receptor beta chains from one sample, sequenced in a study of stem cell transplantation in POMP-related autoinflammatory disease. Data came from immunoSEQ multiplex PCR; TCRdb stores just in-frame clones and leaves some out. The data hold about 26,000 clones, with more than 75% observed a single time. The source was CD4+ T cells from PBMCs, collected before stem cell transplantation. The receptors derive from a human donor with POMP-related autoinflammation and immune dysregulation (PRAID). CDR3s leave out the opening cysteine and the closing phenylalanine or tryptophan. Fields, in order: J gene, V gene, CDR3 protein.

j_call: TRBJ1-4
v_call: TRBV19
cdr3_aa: ASNTDRGREKLF

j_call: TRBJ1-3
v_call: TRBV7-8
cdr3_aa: ASSFRVTYSGNTIY

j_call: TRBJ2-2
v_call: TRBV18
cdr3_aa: ASSPSQGELF

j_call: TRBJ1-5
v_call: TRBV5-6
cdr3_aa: ASSLGYRADQPQH

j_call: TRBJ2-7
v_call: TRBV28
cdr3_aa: ASRLAGQGYEQY

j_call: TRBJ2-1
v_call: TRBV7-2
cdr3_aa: ASSFGVYNEQF

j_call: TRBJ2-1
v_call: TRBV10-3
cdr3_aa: AISEPYRAREQF

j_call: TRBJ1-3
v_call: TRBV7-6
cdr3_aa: ASSPQGSSSGNTIY

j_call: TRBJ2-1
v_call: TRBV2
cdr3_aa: ASSELVAGGYNEQF

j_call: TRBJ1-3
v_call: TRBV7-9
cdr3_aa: ASSLQGSGNTIY

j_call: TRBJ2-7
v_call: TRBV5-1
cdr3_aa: ASSSRQGGEQY

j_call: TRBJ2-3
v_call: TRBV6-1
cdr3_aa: ATAGGGGADTQY

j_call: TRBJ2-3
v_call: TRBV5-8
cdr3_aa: ASSLIVGVPGTDTQY

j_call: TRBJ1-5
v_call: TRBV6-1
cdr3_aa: ASSQGQGAHQPQH

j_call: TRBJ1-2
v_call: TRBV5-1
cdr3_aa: ASSLKGGYT

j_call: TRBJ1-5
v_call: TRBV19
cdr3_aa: ASSILGTPIESNQPQH

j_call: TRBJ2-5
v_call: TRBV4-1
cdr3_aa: AFNCGTYKETQY

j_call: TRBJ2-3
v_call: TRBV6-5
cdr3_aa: ASSQRGSTDTQY

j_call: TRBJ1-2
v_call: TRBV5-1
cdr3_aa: ASSLYLSVVGQGRGYT

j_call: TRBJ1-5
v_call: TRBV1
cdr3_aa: TSSQLVTSNQPQH

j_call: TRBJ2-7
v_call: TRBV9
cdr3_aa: ASSVSGQGPYEQY

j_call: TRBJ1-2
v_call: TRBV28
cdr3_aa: ASKTGEGNYGYT

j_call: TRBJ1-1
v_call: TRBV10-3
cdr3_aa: ASSYSTRGVGEAF

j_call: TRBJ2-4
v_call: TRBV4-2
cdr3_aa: ASSRAAGGNIQY

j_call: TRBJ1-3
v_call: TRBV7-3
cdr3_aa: ASSSGPPGNTIY

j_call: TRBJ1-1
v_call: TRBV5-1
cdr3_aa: ASSPAVDRGLKRAF

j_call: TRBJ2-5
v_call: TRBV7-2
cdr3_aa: ASSPSIGRLETQY

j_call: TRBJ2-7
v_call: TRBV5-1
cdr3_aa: ASSLGVASGSYEQY

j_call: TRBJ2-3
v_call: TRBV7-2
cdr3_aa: ASSARLGNTDTQY

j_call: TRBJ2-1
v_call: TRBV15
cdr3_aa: ATSRLLAGGGNEQF

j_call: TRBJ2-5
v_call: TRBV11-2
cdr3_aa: ASSTGTSKETQY

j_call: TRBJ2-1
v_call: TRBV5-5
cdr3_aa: ASSLGFLAAYNEQF

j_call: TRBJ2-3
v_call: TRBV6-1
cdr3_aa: ASSEAVRWTGSTDTQY

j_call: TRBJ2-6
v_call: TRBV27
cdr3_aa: ASSFSTGVGANVLT

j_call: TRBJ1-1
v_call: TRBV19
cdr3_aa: ASSMKLGGGTEAF

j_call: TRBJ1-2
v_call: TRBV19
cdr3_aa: ASSINQGRGYGYT

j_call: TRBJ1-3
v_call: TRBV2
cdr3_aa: ASSPRSSGNTIY

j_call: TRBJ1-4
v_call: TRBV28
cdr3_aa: ASSSREKLF

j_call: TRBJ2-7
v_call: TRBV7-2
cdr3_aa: ASSLEVAGFYEQY

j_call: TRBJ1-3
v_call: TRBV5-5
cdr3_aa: ASSLVRGGNTIY

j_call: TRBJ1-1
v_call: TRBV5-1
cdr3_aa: ASSLYRGGDTEAF

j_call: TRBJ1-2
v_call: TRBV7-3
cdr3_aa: ASSLGHRGTVT

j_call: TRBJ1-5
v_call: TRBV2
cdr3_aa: ASSEEQGRSNQPQH

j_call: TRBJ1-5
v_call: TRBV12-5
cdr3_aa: ASAPAGVGQPQH

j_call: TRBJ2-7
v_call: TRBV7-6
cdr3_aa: ASSSHGTLSSYEQY

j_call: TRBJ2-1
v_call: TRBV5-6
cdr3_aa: ASSLPGQGVDEQF

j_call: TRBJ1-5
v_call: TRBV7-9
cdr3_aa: ASSQGQGNQPQH

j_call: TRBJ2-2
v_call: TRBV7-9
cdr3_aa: ASSFRLALGTGELF

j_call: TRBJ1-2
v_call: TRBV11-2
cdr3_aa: ASSLGLRGGYGYT

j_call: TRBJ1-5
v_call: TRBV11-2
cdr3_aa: ASSSPGQPQH

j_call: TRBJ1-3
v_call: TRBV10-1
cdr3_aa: ATNRGPEGGWSGNTIY

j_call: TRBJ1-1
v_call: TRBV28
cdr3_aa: AISGLANTEAF

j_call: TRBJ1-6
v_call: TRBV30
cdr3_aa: AWSVQEYNSPLH